This paragraph reports one T cell receptor beta chain. Its specificity is not known. At the survey level, the v3.0 immunoSEQ assay was run. Sequencing was performed with immunoSEQ multiplex PCR; in TCRdb, only in-frame clones are kept and a portion is missing. The sample carries fewer than 25,000 clones, around 81% recorded once. Trimming removed 0 bases from V and 4 bases from J, with 14 bases in between. This CDR3 region has 16 residues. The germline CDR1 and CDR2 sequences are SGHRS and YFSETQ. The sample originates from a study of long-term antiretroviral therapy in people with HIV. Study-wide results and caveats: Repertoires in HIV (unlike those of controls) had narrower CDR3 length ranges. Clonal populations expanded prior to ART predominated within the repertoire at all time points. ART adherence, viral resistance and therapy changes were not recorded.

Treated in the United States were all of the participants with HIV. This TCR was sampled from a woman under 40 with HIV. The chain employs TRBV5-1 and TRBJ2-4, with D possibly being TRBD1 (7 bases). This sample comprised unsorted PBMCs, obtained 2.9 years after starting antiretroviral therapy. The CDR3: CASSLGGDSAKNIQYF. CDR3 DNA: TGCGCCAGCAGCTTGGGGGGGGACAGCGCAAAAAACATTCAGTACTTC.